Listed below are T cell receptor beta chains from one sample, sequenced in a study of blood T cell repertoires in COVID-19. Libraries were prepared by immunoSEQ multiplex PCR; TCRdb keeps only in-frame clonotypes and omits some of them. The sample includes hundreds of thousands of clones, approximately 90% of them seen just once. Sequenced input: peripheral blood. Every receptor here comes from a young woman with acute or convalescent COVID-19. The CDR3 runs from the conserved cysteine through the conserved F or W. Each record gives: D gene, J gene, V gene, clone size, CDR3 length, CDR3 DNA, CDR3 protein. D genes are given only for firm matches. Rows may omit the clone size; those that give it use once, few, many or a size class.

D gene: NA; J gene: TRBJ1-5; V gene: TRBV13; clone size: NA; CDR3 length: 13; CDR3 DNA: TGTGCCAGCAGCTTAAGAGGGAAACAGCCCCAGCATTTT; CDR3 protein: CASSLRGKQPQHF
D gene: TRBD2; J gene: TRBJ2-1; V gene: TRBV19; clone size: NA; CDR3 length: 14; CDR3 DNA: TGTGCCAGTAGTTGGGGACTAGGAAGAGAGAGGCAGTTCTTC; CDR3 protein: CASSWGLGRERQFF
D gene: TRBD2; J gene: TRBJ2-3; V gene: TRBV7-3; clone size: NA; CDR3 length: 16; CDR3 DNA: TGTGCCAGCAGCTTAACTGGCGGGGGGGCCCTAGATACGCAGTATTTT; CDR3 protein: CASSLTGGGALDTQYF
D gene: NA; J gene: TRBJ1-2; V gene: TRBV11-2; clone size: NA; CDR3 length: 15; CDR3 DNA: TGTGCCAGCAGCTTAGATTCGTCGGGGTTTTATGGCTACACCTTC; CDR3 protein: CASSLDSSGFYGYTF
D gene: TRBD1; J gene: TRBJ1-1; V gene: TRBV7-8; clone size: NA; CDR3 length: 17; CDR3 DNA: TGTGCCAGCAGCGGAGGCCGACAGGGGAGGTTCCGCACTGAAGCTTTCTTT; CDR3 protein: CASSGGRQGRFRTEAFF
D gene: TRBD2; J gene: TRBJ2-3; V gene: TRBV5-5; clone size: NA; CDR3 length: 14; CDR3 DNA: TGTGCCAGCAGCTTGACGGGGGGGCTCCATACGCAGTATTTT; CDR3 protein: CASSLTGGLHTQYF
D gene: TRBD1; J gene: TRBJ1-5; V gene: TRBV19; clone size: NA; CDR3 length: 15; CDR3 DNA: TGTGCCAGTAGTGCCTCACAGGGGATGGGCCAGCCCCAGCATTTT; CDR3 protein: CASSASQGMGQPQHF
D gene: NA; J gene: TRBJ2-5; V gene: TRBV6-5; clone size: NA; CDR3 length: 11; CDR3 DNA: TGTGCCAGCAGTCGAGAAGAGACCCAGTACTTC; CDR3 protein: CASSREETQYF
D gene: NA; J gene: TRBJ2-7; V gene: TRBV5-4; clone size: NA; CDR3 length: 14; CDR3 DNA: TGTGCCAGCAGCTTGGATGGCCCGTCAGGTGAGCAGTACTTC; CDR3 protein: CASSLDGPSGEQYF
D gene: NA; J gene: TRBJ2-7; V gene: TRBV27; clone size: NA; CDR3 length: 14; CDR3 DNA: TGTGCCAGCAGTTTTCAGGGGCGGGTTGGAGAGCAGTACTTC; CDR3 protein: CASSFQGRVGEQYF
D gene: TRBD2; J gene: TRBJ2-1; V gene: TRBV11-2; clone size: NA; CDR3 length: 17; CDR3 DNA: TGTGCCAGCAGCTCCAGGACTAGCGGGGGGCTATACAATGAGCAGTTCTTC; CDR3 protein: CASSSRTSGGLYNEQFF
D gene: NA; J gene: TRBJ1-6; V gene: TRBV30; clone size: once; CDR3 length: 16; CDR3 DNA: TGTGCCTGGAGTCCTCCGTGGGGAGGCTATAATTCACCCCTCCACTTT; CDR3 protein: CAWSPPWGGYNSPLHF
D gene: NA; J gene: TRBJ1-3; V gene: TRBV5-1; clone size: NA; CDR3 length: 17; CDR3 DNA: TGCGCCAGCAGCCACGGGGACGGGGGGCTCAATGGAAACACCATATATTTT; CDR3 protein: CASSHGDGGLNGNTIYF
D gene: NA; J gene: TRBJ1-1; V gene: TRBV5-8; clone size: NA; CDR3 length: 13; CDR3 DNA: TGTGCCAGCAGCTTTCACCGGGGCACTGAAGCTTTCTTT; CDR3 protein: CASSFHRGTEAFF
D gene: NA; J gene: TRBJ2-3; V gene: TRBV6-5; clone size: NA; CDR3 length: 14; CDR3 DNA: TGTGCCGGGACAAGTGACGCAGCCGGGGATACGCAGTATTTT; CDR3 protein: CAGTSDAAGDTQYF
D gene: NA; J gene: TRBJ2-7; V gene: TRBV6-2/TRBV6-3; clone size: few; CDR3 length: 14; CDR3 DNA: TGTGCCAGCAGTTACGCCCCCGGGTCTTACGAGCAGTACTTC; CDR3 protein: CASSYAPGSYEQYF
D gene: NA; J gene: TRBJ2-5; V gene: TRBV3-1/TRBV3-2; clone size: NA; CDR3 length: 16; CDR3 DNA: TGTGCCAGCAGCTCTACAGACAGCTACCCTCAAGAGACCCAGTACTTC; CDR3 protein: CASSSTDSYPQETQYF
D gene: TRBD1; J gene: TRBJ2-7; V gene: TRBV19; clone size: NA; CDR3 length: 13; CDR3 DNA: TGTGCCAGTAGGTCGGGACAGGGGTCCGAGCAGTACTTC; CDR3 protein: CASRSGQGSEQYF
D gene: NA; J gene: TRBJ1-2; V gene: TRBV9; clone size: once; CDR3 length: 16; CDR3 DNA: TGTGCCAGCAGCGTCAACCGGGACATCCCTAGATATGGCTACACCTTC; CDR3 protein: CASSVNRDIPRYGYTF
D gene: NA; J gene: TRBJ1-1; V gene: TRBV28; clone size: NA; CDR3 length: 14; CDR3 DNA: TGTGCCAGCAGTAACGGGGGGGGCTACACTGAAGCTTTCTTT; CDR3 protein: CASSNGGGYTEAFF
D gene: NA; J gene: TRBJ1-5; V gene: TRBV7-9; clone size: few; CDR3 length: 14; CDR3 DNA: TGTGCCAGCAGCCCTCAGGGGCTGAATCAGCCCCAGCATTTT; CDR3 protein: CASSPQGLNQPQHF
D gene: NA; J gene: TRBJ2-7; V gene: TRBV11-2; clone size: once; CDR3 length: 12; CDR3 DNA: TGTGCCAGCAGCTTAGACGCCTACGAGCAGTACTTC; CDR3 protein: CASSLDAYEQYF
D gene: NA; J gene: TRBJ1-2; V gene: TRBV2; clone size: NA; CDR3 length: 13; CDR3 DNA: TGTGCCAGCAGTGCCAACACGGGGTCTGGCTACACCTTC; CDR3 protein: CASSANTGSGYTF
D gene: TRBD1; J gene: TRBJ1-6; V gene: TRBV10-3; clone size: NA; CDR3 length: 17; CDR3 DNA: TGTGCCATCAGTGATAGGGACAGGGTCGCCTATAATTCACCCCTCCACTTT; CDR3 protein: CAISDRDRVAYNSPLHF
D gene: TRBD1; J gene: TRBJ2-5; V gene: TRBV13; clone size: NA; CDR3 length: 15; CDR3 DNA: TGTGCCAGCAGCACCTTGACAGGGCCACAAGAGACCCAGTACTTC; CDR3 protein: CASSTLTGPQETQYF
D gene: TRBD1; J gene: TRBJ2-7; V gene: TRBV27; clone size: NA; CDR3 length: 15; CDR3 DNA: TGTGCCAGCAGCCAGACACACAGGGGGAACTACGAGCAGTACTTC; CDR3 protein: CASSQTHRGNYEQYF
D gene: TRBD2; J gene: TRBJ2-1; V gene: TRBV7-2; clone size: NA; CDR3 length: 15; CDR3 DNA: TGTGCCAGCAGCTTAGGAGCGGGGGGGCCCAATGAGCAGTTCTTC; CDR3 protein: CASSLGAGGPNEQFF
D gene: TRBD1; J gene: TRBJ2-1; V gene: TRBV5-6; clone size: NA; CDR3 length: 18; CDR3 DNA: TGTGCCAGCAGACATCTTCGGCTACAGACAGGGGGCCGGAATGAGCAGTTCTTC; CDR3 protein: CASRHLRLQTGGRNEQFF